The rows below give T cell receptor beta chains drawn from one sample of a study of cytomegalovirus exposure and HLA in healthy donors. The data were produced by immunoSEQ multiplex PCR, yet TCRdb's version contains in-frame clones alone and is incomplete. The sample lists more than 100,000 clones, around 75% occurring once. Sequencing was performed on PBMCs. These receptor sequences come from a man aged 30 to 45 in good health and CMV-seronegative. CDR3s leave out the opening cysteine and the closing phenylalanine or tryptophan. Fields, in order: J gene, V gene, CDR3 length, CDR3 protein.

J gene: TRBJ1-5; V gene: TRBV7-8; CDR3 length: 17; CDR3 protein: ASSLALGHSIGGNQPQH
J gene: TRBJ2-3; V gene: TRBV28; CDR3 length: 12; CDR3 protein: ASSLRQGTDTQY
J gene: TRBJ2-5; V gene: TRBV9; CDR3 length: 13; CDR3 protein: ASSKLAGGRETQY
J gene: TRBJ2-5; V gene: TRBV27; CDR3 length: 14; CDR3 protein: ASSQPGTTTPGTQY
J gene: TRBJ1-6; V gene: TRBV18; CDR3 length: 12; CDR3 protein: ASSSSQDNSPLH
J gene: TRBJ2-1; V gene: TRBV5-4; CDR3 length: 14; CDR3 protein: ASSRTGRTSYNEQF
J gene: TRBJ2-2; V gene: TRBV7-9; CDR3 length: 10; CDR3 protein: ASSLPRGELF
J gene: TRBJ1-2; V gene: TRBV28; CDR3 length: 14; CDR3 protein: ASTTRDRGQRYGYT
J gene: TRBJ2-4; V gene: TRBV9; CDR3 length: 14; CDR3 protein: ASSVGRTLAKNSQY
J gene: TRBJ1-5; V gene: TRBV4-1; CDR3 length: 13; CDR3 protein: ASSQAGTGCQPQH
J gene: TRBJ1-1; V gene: TRBV5-1; CDR3 length: 12; CDR3 protein: ASSDQGTGTEAF
J gene: TRBJ1-5; V gene: TRBV30; CDR3 length: 14; CDR3 protein: AWSLSGARGDQPQH